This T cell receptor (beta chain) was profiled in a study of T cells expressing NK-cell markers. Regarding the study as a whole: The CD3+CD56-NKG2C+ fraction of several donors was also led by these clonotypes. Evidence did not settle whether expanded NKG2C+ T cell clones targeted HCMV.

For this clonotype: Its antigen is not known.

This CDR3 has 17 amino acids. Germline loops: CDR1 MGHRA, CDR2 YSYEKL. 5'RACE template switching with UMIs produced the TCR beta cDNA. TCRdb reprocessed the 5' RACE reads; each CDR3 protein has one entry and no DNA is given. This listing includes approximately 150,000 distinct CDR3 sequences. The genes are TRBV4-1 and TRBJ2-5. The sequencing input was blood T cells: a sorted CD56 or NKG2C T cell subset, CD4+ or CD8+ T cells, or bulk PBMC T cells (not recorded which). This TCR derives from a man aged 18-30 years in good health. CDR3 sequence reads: CASSQNPPNRYQETQYF.